This T cell receptor beta chain was observed in a study of T cell responses to AZD1222 COVID-19 vaccine. This CDR3 is 19 amino acids long. Germline V gene sequence: CDR1 SGHAT, CDR2 FQNNGV. V lost 0 bases to trimming and J lost 4 bases; unmatched junction nucleotides: 17. This clone was observed once. The target antigen is unknown. Clones were read by immunoSEQ multiplex PCR, and TCRdb kept only the in-frame ones, dropping some. The table has some 140,000 clones, more than 85% seen once. Points from the study as a whole: Spike-specific TCR repertoires showed rising breadth and depth after two AZD1222 doses. Spike-wide vaccine-associated CD4 TCRs dominated at 160-218 and 743-854. White British ancestry dominated among donors, who included more females, and clonal diversity was possibly underestimated.

The clonotype was recovered from an adult in good health. This specimen was peripheral blood, taken on day 0 of AZD1222 vaccination. This sequence joins TRBV11-2 and TRBJ1-2; 7 nucleotides align to TRBD1. The CDR3: CASSLDPGQPFRESYGYTF. The CDR3 region has the DNA TGTGCCAGCAGCTTAGATCCGGGACAGCCTTTCAGGGAGAGCTATGGCTACACCTTC. Filled out from reference TRBV11-2 and TRBJ1-2, the complete variable domain reads EAGVAQSPRYKIIEKRQSVAFWCNPISGHATLYWYQQILGQGPKLLIQFQNNGVVDDSQLPKDRFSAERLKGVDSTLKIQPAKLEDSAVYLCASSLDPGQPFRESYGYTFGSGTRLTVV.